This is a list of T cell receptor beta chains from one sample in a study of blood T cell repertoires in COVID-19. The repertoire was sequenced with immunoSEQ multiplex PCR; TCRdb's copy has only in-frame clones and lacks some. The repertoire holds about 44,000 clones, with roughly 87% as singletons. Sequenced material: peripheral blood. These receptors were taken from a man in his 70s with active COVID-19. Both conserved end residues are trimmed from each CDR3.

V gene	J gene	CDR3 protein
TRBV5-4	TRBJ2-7	ASSPEGAGNEQY
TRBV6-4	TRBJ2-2	ASSPDLSRELF
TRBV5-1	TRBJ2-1	ASSLAQGYYNEQF
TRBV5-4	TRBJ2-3	ASEAGGPGDTQY
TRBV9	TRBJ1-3	ASSVDLFRSGNTIY
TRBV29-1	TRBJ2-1	SVEEGTGAHNEQF
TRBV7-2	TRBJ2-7	ASSLGGGAYEQY
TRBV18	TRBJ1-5	ASSPPGLPVHYQPQH
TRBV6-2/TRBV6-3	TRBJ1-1	ASSYRGGTEAF
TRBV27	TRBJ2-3	ASSSNYGGTHTQY